The rows below give T cell receptor beta chains drawn from one sample of a study of chemoradiotherapy in HPV16-positive cancers. TCRdb's table, derived via immunoSEQ multiplex PCR, lists solely in-frame clones and lacks some. The top ten hold roughly 2.5% of the sample, which has some 5,000 clones, about 90% seen once. The material was tumor tissue, obtained from a patient who underwent chemoradiotherapy. These receptors came from a human donor with HPV-associated anogenital cancer. Both conserved end residues are part of each CDR3. The order of the fields is CDR3 DNA, CDR3 protein, V gene, J gene, D gene. The D gene is left open where the match is weak.

TGTGCCACCAGCAGTTCCTTAGCGGGAGTAAGCTACAATGAGCAGTTCTTC	CATSSSLAGVSYNEQFF	TRBV15	TRBJ2-1	TRBD2
TGTGCCAGCAGCTCGACAGCTTCTCTGGCAAAAGAGACCCAGTACTTC	CASSSTASLAKETQYF	TRBV7-9	TRBJ2-5	-
TGCAGCGTTGATAGAGGGGGGGTTTGGGCAGATACGCAGTATTTT	CSVDRGGVWADTQYF	TRBV29-1	TRBJ2-3	-
TGTGCCACCAGCAGAGGAAGGCGGGGCTATGGCTACACCTTC	CATSRGRRGYGYTF	TRBV15	TRBJ1-2	-
TGTGCCAGCAGCAAAATCCCTCCCACGGCTAGCGGGGGGGCCGGCACCGGGGAGCTGTTTTTT	CASSKIPPTASGGAGTGELFF	TRBV21-1	TRBJ2-2	-
TGTGCCAGTAGTGAGAGGGGGGATCAGCCCCAGCATTTT	CASSERGDQPQHF	TRBV19	TRBJ1-5	-
TGTACCAGCAGCTTATCACGGGGATCGGGAGGCTACACCTTC	CTSSLSRGSGGYTF	TRBV11-2	TRBJ1-2	-
TGTGCCAGCAGTGAGGGAGGGGATGGAGGCGCTGAAGCTTTCTTT	CASSEGGDGGAEAFF	TRBV2	TRBJ1-1	-
TGTGCCAGCAGCTTAACGGCTAGCGGGGGCACAGATACGCAGTATTTT	CASSLTASGGTDTQYF	TRBV7-3	TRBJ2-3	TRBD2
TGTGCCAGCAGCCAAGGGTGGACAGGGACGAACTATGGCTACACCTTC	CASSQGWTGTNYGYTF	TRBV4-2	TRBJ1-2	TRBD1
TGTGCCAGCAGCTTAATCCGGGGGCAGGGCTACACCTTC	CASSLIRGQGYTF	TRBV7-9	TRBJ1-2	-
TGCGCCAGCAGTGAGGGGCTTAACGCTGGGGCCAACGTCCTGACTTTC	CASSEGLNAGANVLTF	TRBV10-1	TRBJ2-6	-
TGTGCCATCAGGGAAACGGGACTAGCGGGAGATGAGCAGTTCTTC	CAIRETGLAGDEQFF	TRBV10-3	TRBJ2-1	TRBD2